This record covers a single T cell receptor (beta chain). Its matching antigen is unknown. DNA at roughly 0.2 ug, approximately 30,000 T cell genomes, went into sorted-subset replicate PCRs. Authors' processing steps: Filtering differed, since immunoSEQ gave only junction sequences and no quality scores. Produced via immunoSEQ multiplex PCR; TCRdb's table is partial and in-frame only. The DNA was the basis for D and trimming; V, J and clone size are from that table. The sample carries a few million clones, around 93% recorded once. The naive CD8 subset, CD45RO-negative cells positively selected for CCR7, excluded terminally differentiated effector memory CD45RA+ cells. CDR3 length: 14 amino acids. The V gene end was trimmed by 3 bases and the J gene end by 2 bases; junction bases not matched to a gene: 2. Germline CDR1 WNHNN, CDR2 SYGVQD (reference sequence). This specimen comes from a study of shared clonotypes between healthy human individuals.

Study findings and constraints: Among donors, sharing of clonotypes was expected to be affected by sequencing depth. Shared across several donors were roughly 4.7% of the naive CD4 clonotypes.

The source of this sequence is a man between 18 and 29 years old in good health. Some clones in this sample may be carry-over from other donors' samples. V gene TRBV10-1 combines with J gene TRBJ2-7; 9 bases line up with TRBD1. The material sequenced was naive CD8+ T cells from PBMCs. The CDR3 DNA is TGCGCCAGCAGTGACGGGACAGGGACCTACGAGCAGTACTTC. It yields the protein CASSDGTGTYEQYF.